The 19 T cell receptor beta chains listed next were all sequenced from one sample in a study of T cell responses to AZD1222 COVID-19 vaccine. Sequencing used immunoSEQ multiplex PCR; TCRdb keeps in-frame clones, though not all of them. The data hold 100,000 to 150,000 clones, with around 87% observed a single time. The material was peripheral blood, obtained on day 0 of AZD1222 vaccination. Receptors were obtained from an adult in good health.

V and J are TRBV2 and TRBJ1-5, with a possible D match to TRBD1 (6 bases). The length of the CDR3 is 15 residues. Looked up from germline, CDR1 is SNHLY and CDR2 is FYNNEI. With 4 bases removed from V and 4 bases from J, the gap between germline ends came to 14 bases. In nucleotides, the CDR3 is TGTGCCAGCAGTGGGAGGGGGGCAGTAAATCAGCCCCAGCATTTT. Residues: CASSGRGAVNQPQHF.

The genes are TRBV10-1 and TRBJ2-7; 7 bases agree with TRBD2. The J segment lost 6 bases and the V segment lost 3 bases, leaving 8 bases of the junction unmatched. Per the germline V gene, CDR1 is WNHNN and CDR2 is SYGVQD (reference sequence). The CDR3 covers 14 residues. Written as DNA, the CDR3 is TGCGCCAGCAGTGATCTTTCTCTAGCGGCCGAGCAGTACTTC. Translated: CASSDLSLAAEQYF.

V usage is TRBV30 and J usage is TRBJ2-7; D perhaps matches TRBD2 (6 bases). V was cut by 0 bases and J by 0 bases, with 9 bases left in between. CDR3 size: 14 residues. Germline V gives CDR1 GTSNPN, CDR2 SVGIG (reference sequence). CDR3 region: CAWSVGGTSYEQYF. CDR3 in DNA: TGTGCCTGGAGTGTTGGGGGGACCTCCTACGAGCAGTACTTC. Full variable domain (missing parts from reference TRBV30 and TRBJ2-7): SQTIHQWPATLVQPVGSPLSLECTVEGTSNPNLYWYRQAAGRGLQLLFYSVGIGQISSEVPQNLSASRPQDRQFILSSKKLLLSDSGFYLCAWSVGGTSYEQYFGPGTRLTVT.

The chain combines TRBV27 with TRBJ1-4; D not certain. This CDR3 comprises 13 residues. Trimming took 8 bases from V and 10 from J, leaving 17 bases between them. Germline-derived CDR1 and CDR2 are MNHEY and SMNVEV (reference sequence). CDR3 nucleotide sequence: TGTGCCAGCCGTGGGCCTGGGTATGGAAAACTGTTTTTT. This codes for CASRGPGYGKLFF.

This clone was counted a few times. The CDR3 spells CASSKSYEQYF. The CDR3 nucleotides read TGTGCCAGCAGCAAATCCTACGAGCAGTACTTC. J is TRBJ2-7 and V is TRBV12-3 or TRBV12-4; no reliable D call. Trimming removed 6 bases from V and 1 base from J, with 4 bases in between. The CDR3 has 11 residues.

The genes are TRBV14 and TRBJ1-2; the D is unclear. The CDR3 has 12 residues. Germline-derived CDR1 and CDR2 are SGHDN and FVKESK. Trimming removed 0 bases at V and 7 bases at J, with 6 bases between. The CDR3 DNA follows: TGTGCCAGCAGCCAAGATTTCGGTGGCTACACCTTC. Residues: CASSQDFGGYTF.

The chain combines TRBV12-3 or TRBV12-4 with TRBJ1-2, with no clear D. The CDR3 length is 13 residues. Trimming pared 1 base from V and 6 bases from J, leaving 9 bases between. This CDR3 reads CASSLDSGNGYTF. CDR3 DNA sequence: TGTGCCAGCAGTTTAGACTCGGGGAATGGCTACACCTTC.

The genes are TRBV27 and TRBJ1-1; possible D gene TRBD1, 6 bases. CDR1 and CDR2 from the germline V gene are MNHEY and SMNVEV (reference sequence). Trimming stripped 6 bases from V and 0 bases from J, with 14 bases between. This CDR3 has 15 residues. The CDR3 nucleotides are TGTGCCAGCAGACAAGGGGACATCATGAACACTGAAGCTTTCTTT. Amino acid sequence: CASRQGDIMNTEAFF.

The chain recombines TRBV6-2 or TRBV6-3 with TRBJ2-3; 10 bases are shared with TRBD2. The CDR3 covers 16 residues. The germline V gene has CDR1 MNHEY and CDR2 SVGEGT. V lost 0 bases, J lost 1 base, and 1 base stayed unmatched. The CDR3 sequence is CASSYSLAGGTDTQYF. The CDR3 nucleotides are TGTGCCAGCAGTTACTCCCTAGCGGGGGGCACAGATACGCAGTATTTT.

This chain links TRBV12-3 or TRBV12-4 with TRBJ1-1, with a tentative D call TRBD1 (5 bases). V was pared by 6 bases and J by 6 bases, with 11 bases between. The CDR3 consists of 12 residues. CDR3: CASRTRVSEAFF. CDR3 nucleotide sequence: TGTGCCAGCAGGACCAGGGTTTCTGAAGCTTTCTTT.

This clone was detected a few times. The chain employs TRBV19 and TRBJ2-7; unclear D gene. Per the germline V gene, CDR1 is LNHDA and CDR2 is SQIVND (reference sequence). With 3 bases removed from V and 3 bases from J, the gap between germline ends came to 12 bases. CDR3 length: 14 amino acids. CDR3 in amino acids: CASSISSYIYEQYF. DNA for the CDR3: TGTGCCAGTAGTATTAGTTCGTACATCTACGAGCAGTACTTC. Full variable domain (rest looked up from reference TRBV19 and TRBJ2-7): DGGITQSPKYLFRKEGQNVTLSCEQNLNHDAMYWYRQDPGQGLRLIYYSQIVNDFQKGDIAEGYSVSREKKESFPLTVTSAQKNPTAFYLCASSISSYIYEQYFGPGTRLTVT.

This clone has only a few counts. The chain employs TRBV6-1 and TRBJ2-7; D possibly corresponds to TRBD2 (6 bases). This CDR3 has 12 residues. The V end was cut by 6 bases, the J end by 3 bases, with 9 bases between. The germline V gene encodes CDR1 MNHNS and CDR2 SASEGT. CDR3 region: CASSPGGYEQYF. As DNA, the CDR3 is TGTGCCAGCAGCCCCGGGGGCTACGAGCAGTACTTC.

The rearrangement uses TRBV7-2 and TRBJ2-1; 7 bases agree with TRBD2. CDR1 is SGHTA and CDR2 is FQGNSA in the germline V gene. V lost 3 bases to trimming and J lost 1 base; unmatched junction nucleotides: 9. This CDR3 spans 17 amino acids. CDR3 bases: TGTGCCAGCAGCTTGATATTAGCGGGCAGGTCCTACAATGAGCAGTTCTTC. This translates into CASSLILAGRSYNEQFF.

The CDR3 sequence is CASSYGALNTEAFF. DNA for the CDR3: TGTGCCAGCAGCTACGGGGCCTTGAACACTGAAGCTTTCTTT. The chain uses TRBV5-5 and TRBJ1-1; D perhaps matches TRBD1 (5 bases). Germline CDR1 SGHKS, CDR2 YYEKEE (reference sequence). This CDR3 contains 14 residues. V lost 3 bases to trimming and J lost 0 bases, with 9 bases between them.

This chain uses TRBV15 with TRBJ1-2; weak D call: TRBD1 (6 bases). Trimming cost V 5 bases and J 6 bases, with 13 bases left between them. Germline CDR1 is LNHNV and CDR2 is YYDKDF (reference sequence). The length of the CDR3 is 13 residues. The CDR3 sequence: CATSGGAGDGYTF. The CDR3 DNA is TGTGCCACCAGCGGGGGGGCAGGGGATGGCTACACCTTC.

This clone was found a few times. The chain couples TRBV7-2 to TRBJ1-6; D not resolved. Germline CDR1 reads SGHTA; CDR2 reads FQGNSA. V lost 3 bases, J lost 0 bases, and 6 bases lay in between. CDR3 length equals 15 residues. The CDR3 sequence: CASSLSSSYNSPLHF. Here the CDR3 DNA reads TGTGCCAGCAGCTTGTCCAGCTCCTATAATTCACCCCTCCACTTT.

This clone has just one count. The CDR3 is CASSQGTGGYGYTF. In nucleotides, the CDR3 is TGTGCCAGCAGCCAAGGAACCGGGGGTTATGGCTACACCTTC. The chain employs TRBV3-1 (or the pseudogene TRBV3-2) and TRBJ1-2; D is perhaps TRBD1 (5 bases). The V end lost 1 base, the J end lost 5 bases, and 11 bases lay between the germline ends. Looked up from germline, CDR1 is LGHDT and CDR2 is YNNKEL (reference sequence). This CDR3 is built from 14 residues.

The genes are TRBV30 and TRBJ2-1, with D perhaps TRBD1 (6 bases). CDR1 and CDR2 from the germline V gene are GTSNPN and SVGIG (reference sequence). V dropped 4 bases and J dropped 8 bases, with 21 bases sitting between them. CDR3 length: 15 amino acids. The CDR3 sequence is CAWNRGTGRTDEQFF. The DNA of the CDR3 is TGTGCCTGGAATAGGGGAACAGGGAGAACGGATGAGCAGTTCTTC.

J is TRBJ1-3 and V is TRBV6-5; D is unresolved. CDR1 and CDR2 from the germline V gene are MNHEY and SVGAGI. The CDR3 totals 15 residues. The germline V and J ends were trimmed by 0 bases and 4 bases, with 10 bases remaining between them. DNA of the CDR3: TGTGCCAGCAGTTACTCCGGGTCTCACGGAAACACCATATATTTT. It specifies CASSYSGSHGNTIYF.